The 32 T cell receptor beta chains presented below share a single source sample, sequenced in a study of blood T cell repertoires in COVID-19 (TCRdb year 2020). To prepare the library, the immunoSEQ multiplex PCR assay was applied. Held by TCRdb, this immuneACCESS table contains in-frame sequences only and omits some clones. Under half of the omission traces to an unresolved V gene where checked; the cause of the rest is unknown. The sample yields about 200,000 clones; about 88% were counted once. The ten largest clonotypes hold 15% to 20% of the sample. Sequencing was done on a sample of peripheral blood. These receptors all come from a man aged 45-65 years with COVID-19, enrolled during active disease.

The chain uses TRBV28 and TRBJ1-5; a possible D gene is TRBD1 (6 bases). The V end was cut by 7 bases, the J end by 0 bases, with 19 bases between. The germline gives CDR1 MDHEN, CDR2 SYDVKM. The CDR3 is 17 residues long. The CDR3 DNA is TGTGCCAGCATCGAGGGGGGGGGACAAGTTAGCAATCAGCCCCAGCATTTT. Translated: CASIEGGGQVSNQPQHF. The full variable domain, with the rest looked up from reference TRBV28 and TRBJ1-5, is DVKVTQSSRYLVKRTGEKVFLECVQDMDHENMFWYRQDPGLGLRLIYFSYDVKMKEKGDIPEGYSVSREKKERFSLILESASTNQTSMYLCASIEGGGQVSNQPQHFGDGTRLSIL.

The J gene is TRBJ2-2, the V gene TRBV6-4; 8 bases align to TRBD2. The CDR3 is made up of 18 amino acids. The V segment lost 4 bases and the J segment 0 bases; nucleotides outside the gene matches: 10. Germline CDR1 MRHNA, CDR2 SNTAGT. The CDR3 here is CASSAGPGGAANTGELFF. For the CDR3, the DNA is TGTGCCAGCAGTGCCGGTCCGGGGGGGGCCGCGAACACCGGGGAGCTGTTTTTT.

V usage is TRBV12-2 and J usage is TRBJ1-4; the D call in the table, TRBD1, was not verified against the DNA. TRBV12-2 is listed as a pseudogene. This CDR3 contains 18 residues. The CDR3 reads CASRYYSITGGVDEKLFF. The CDR3 DNA is TGTGCAAGTCGCTACTATTCTATTACAGGGGGCGTCGATGAAAAACTGTTTTTT.

The rearrangement joins TRBV4-3 to TRBJ1-6; TRBD1 matches 10 bases. With 1 base clipped from V and 7 bases from J, the junction kept 10 bases outside the gene matches. Germline-derived CDR1 and CDR2 are LGHNA and YSLEER. The CDR3 covers 18 residues. The CDR3 sequence is CASSQVGLAGQGNSPLHF. The CDR3 DNA sequence: TGCGCCAGCAGCCAAGTTGGTTTGGCGGGACAGGGGAATTCACCCCTCCACTTT.

The chain joins TRBV23-1 to TRBJ1-5; D perhaps matches TRBD1 (5 bases). TRBV23-1 is assigned to the ORF class and has an uncertain function. Deletions cut 3 bases from V and 0 bases from J, with 24 bases between. This CDR3 has 20 residues. CDR3 in amino acids: CASSHDLWSGIKNSNQPQHF. DNA for the CDR3: TGCGCCAGCAGTCATGACCTTTGGTCAGGGATCAAAAATAGCAATCAGCCCCAGCATTTT.

The genes are TRBV5-1 and TRBJ1-1; 7 nucleotides agree with TRBD1. The CDR3 covers 15 residues. Trimming took 3 bases from V and 0 from J; bases not matched to a gene: 5. Germline CDR1 is SGHRS and CDR2 is YFSETQ. The CDR3 sequence: CASSSWGTVNTEAFF. As DNA, the CDR3 is TGCGCCAGCAGCTCGTGGGGGACAGTGAACACTGAAGCTTTCTTT.

The J gene is TRBJ1-5, the V gene TRBV2, with 11 bases that match TRBD1. Germline V CDR1 and CDR2: SNHLY, FYNNEI. CDR3 size: 15 residues. V dropped 6 bases and J dropped 7; count of bases not matched to a gene: 8. CDR3 residues: CASSLRDRGNQPQHF. The CDR3 region has the DNA TGTGCCAGCAGCCTCCGGGACAGGGGGAACCAGCCCCAGCATTTT.

The CDR3 DNA reads as TGCGCCAGCAGTAAGGGCCCGAGGGGGAGCGCAGATACGCAGTATTTT. It encodes CASSKGPRGSADTQYF. V usage is TRBV10-2 and J usage is TRBJ2-3, with D possibly being TRBD1 (6 bases). Trimming stripped 5 bases from V and 4 bases from J, with 19 bases between. The CDR3 covers 16 residues. From germline, CDR1 is WSHSY and CDR2 SAAADI.

The table lists this clone with a count of one. V gene TRBV7-2 combines with J gene TRBJ1-2; 11 positions agree with TRBD1. The CDR3 covers 14 residues. Trimming cost V 3 bases and J 4 bases; bases outside gene matches: 1. Per germline, CDR1 SGHTA and CDR2 FQGNSA. The CDR3 nucleotides are TGTGCCAGCAGCTTTGGGACAGGGGGCTATGGCTACACCTTC. This codes for CASSFGTGGYGYTF. Based on the CDR3 plus reference TRBV7-2 and TRBJ1-2, the full variable domain is GAGVSQSPSNKVTEKGKDVELRCDPISGHTALYWYRQSLGQGLEFLIYFQGNSAPDKSGLPSDRFSAERTGGSVSTLTIQRTQQEDSAVYLCASSFGTGGYGYTFGSGTRLTVV.

This clone was observed a single time. This chain links TRBV29-1 with TRBJ1-4; 9 bases fit TRBD1. With 5 bases clipped from V and 5 bases from J, the junction kept 6 bases outside the gene matches. The CDR3 contains 14 residues. CDR1 is SQVTM, CDR2 ANQGSEA, per germline. CDR3 DNA sequence: TGCAGCGTTTCTACTGGGACAGGGAATGAAAAACTGTTTTTT. This sequence encodes CSVSTGTGNEKLFF.

This chain links TRBV5-4 with TRBJ2-5; no clear D gene. Per the germline V gene, CDR1 is SGHNT and CDR2 is YYREEE (reference sequence). V lost 0 bases and J lost 4, with 10 bases in between. The CDR3 runs 14 residues. This CDR3 reads CASSLGHGVETQYF. The CDR3 DNA reads as TGTGCCAGCAGCTTGGGCCACGGTGTAGAGACCCAGTACTTC.

This chain connects TRBV10-1 to TRBJ2-1; D is possibly TRBD2 (6 bases). Germline CDR1 reads WNHNN; CDR2 reads SYGVQD (reference sequence). V lost 2 bases and J lost 2, with 13 bases in between. The CDR3 extends over 16 amino acids. This CDR3 reads CASSEESAGPYNEQFF. The CDR3 DNA sequence: TGCGCCAGCAGTGAGGAGTCTGCGGGACCCTACAATGAGCAGTTCTTC.

The J gene is TRBJ2-3, the V gene TRBV30; D is unclear. This CDR3 contains 14 residues. Per the germline V gene, CDR1 is GTSNPN and CDR2 is SVGIG (reference sequence). Trimming left V 4 bases short and J 6 bases short, with 17 bases between. The CDR3 loop reads CAWKAAVNMDTQYF. The CDR3 DNA reads as TGTGCCTGGAAGGCGGCCGTTAATATGGATACGCAGTATTTT.

This clone came up once. J is TRBJ2-7 and V is TRBV19; a possible D gene is TRBD1 (8 bases). Germline lookup yields CDR1 LNHDA and CDR2 SQIVND (reference sequence). This CDR3 has 14 residues. Trimming cost V 6 bases and J 5 bases, with 17 bases left between them. The DNA for the CDR3 is TGTGCCAGTAGCTCCATCACAGGGGGGGACGAGCAGTACTTC. This encodes CASSSITGGDEQYF. The full variable domain, its missing parts supplied by reference TRBV19 and TRBJ2-7, is DGGITQSPKYLFRKEGQNVTLSCEQNLNHDAMYWYRQDPGQGLRLIYYSQIVNDFQKGDIAEGYSVSREKKESFPLTVTSAQKNPTAFYLCASSSITGGDEQYFGPGTRLTVT.

The genes are TRBV4-1 and TRBJ2-3, with 7 bases matching TRBD2. V dropped 4 bases and J dropped 5; count of bases not matched to a gene: 18. The CDR3 loop spans 18 amino acids. Germline V CDR1 and CDR2: MGHRA, YSYEKL. The CDR3 sequence: CASSPKEASSGGIDTQYF. The CDR3 bases are TGCGCCAGCAGCCCGAAAGAAGCGTCTAGCGGAGGGATAGATACGCAGTATTTT.

This chain uses TRBV4-2 with TRBJ2-2, with 12 bases matching TRBD1. Trimming took 7 bases from V and 6 from J; bases not matched to a gene: 12. CDR3 length equals 17 residues. The germline V gene has CDR1 LGHNA and CDR2 YNFKEQ. The CDR3: CASTQRGQGALAGELFF. The DNA of the CDR3 is TGTGCCAGCACCCAGAGGGGACAGGGGGCGCTCGCCGGGGAGCTGTTTTTT.

The genes are TRBV9 and TRBJ2-3; 13 nucleotides line up with TRBD2. Germline V lookup: CDR1 SGDLS, CDR2 YYNGEE. The CDR3 has 20 amino acids. The ends lost 0 bases at V and 2 bases at J; junction bases unmatched: 12. CDR3 sequence (DNA): TGTGCCAGCAGCGTAGGGACTAGCGGGGGTGTACAACCCTTCACAGATACGCAGTATTTT. It encodes CASSVGTSGGVQPFTDTQYF.

CDR3 sequence reads: CASSLLKTGTGEVYEQYF. The CDR3 DNA sequence: TGTGCCAGCAGTCTCCTCAAGACCGGGACAGGGGAGGTCTACGAGCAGTACTTC. This chain joins TRBV6-6 and TRBJ2-7; 10 bases map to TRBD1. CDR1 and CDR2 (germline): MNHNY, SVGAGI (reference sequence). This CDR3 contains 18 residues. J was trimmed by 3 bases and V by 5 bases; bases with no gene match: 16.

The chain recombines TRBV5-1 with TRBJ2-7, with TRBD1 as a possible D gene (7 bases). Germline CDR1 SGHRS, CDR2 YFSETQ. Trimming stripped 5 bases from V and 3 bases from J, with 15 bases between. This CDR3 spans 14 amino acids. Here the CDR3 reads CASRRGQPDYEQYF. CDR3 bases: TGCGCCAGCAGGCGGGGACAGCCAGACTACGAGCAGTACTTC.

The CDR3 DNA follows: TGTGCCAGCAGTTACCCCGGGTACGAGCAGTACTTC. Amino acid sequence: CASSYPGYEQYF. The genes are TRBV6-2 or TRBV6-3 and TRBJ2-7; D is uncertain. Between the trimmed V and J ends, which lost 2 bases and 4 bases, there was a span of 6 bases. This CDR3 has 12 amino acids. In germline, CDR1 is MNHEY, CDR2 SVGEGT.

The chain carries TRBV6-5 and TRBJ2-1; D not resolved. Germline CDR1 is MNHEY and CDR2 is SVGAGI. The CDR3 loop spans 14 amino acids. Between the trimmed V and J ends, which lost 4 bases and 5 bases, there was a span of 12 bases. The CDR3 reads CASSSYVSDNEQFF. The CDR3, as DNA: TGTGCCAGCAGTTCCTACGTCTCTGACAATGAGCAGTTCTTC.

This rearrangement joins TRBV11-3 to TRBJ2-1; 10 bases agree with TRBD2. V lost 1 base, J lost 8 bases, and 5 bases stayed unmatched. The CDR3 spans 15 residues. CDR1 is SGHNT, CDR2 YENEEA, per germline. The CDR3 region is CASSLGLAGDHEQFF. DNA for the CDR3: TGTGCCAGCAGCTTAGGTCTAGCGGGAGATCATGAGCAGTTCTTC.

The gene calls are TRBV7-2 and TRBJ1-2; 11 bases line up with TRBD1. The CDR3 totals 15 residues. V trimming: 6 bases; J trimming: 4 bases; junction bases outside the gene matches: 7. CDR1 is SGHTA, CDR2 FQGNSA, per germline. The CDR3 is CASSRTGGVGYGYTF. CDR3 nucleotide sequence: TGTGCCAGCAGTCGGACAGGGGGCGTGGGCTATGGCTACACCTTC.

This clone was recorded a few times. This rearrangement joins TRBV7-9 to TRBJ1-1, with D tentatively TRBD1 (6 bases). Per the germline V gene, CDR1 is SEHNR and CDR2 is FQNEAQ (reference sequence). This CDR3 is 15 amino acids long. V was cut by 5 bases and J by 5 bases, with 18 bases left in between. The CDR3 here is CASSVHREGGTEAFF. The CDR3, as DNA: TGTGCCAGCAGCGTCCACAGGGAAGGGGGTACTGAAGCTTTCTTT.

V is TRBV18 and J is TRBJ2-2, with D perhaps TRBD1 (6 bases). This CDR3 has 16 residues. Germline CDR1 is KGHSH and CDR2 is LQKENI. Trimming shortened V by 3 bases and J by 0 bases, and 11 bases separated the two germline ends. The CDR3 spells CASSPQGQTNTGELFF. CDR3 bases: TGTGCCAGCTCACCCCAGGGGCAGACGAACACCGGGGAGCTGTTTTTT.

The chain carries TRBV2 and TRBJ2-3; D not certain. Germline V CDR1 and CDR2: SNHLY, FYNNEI. The CDR3 is 12 amino acids. V gave up 6 bases and J gave up 7 bases, with 11 bases separating them. For the CDR3, the DNA is TGTGCCAGCAGCACCCCGGAGTATACGCAGTATTTT. This sequence encodes CASSTPEYTQYF.

This sequence joins TRBV7-9 and TRBJ2-7; D possibly corresponds to TRBD1 (6 bases). The germline CDR1 and CDR2 sequences are SEHNR and FQNEAQ (reference sequence). The CDR3 has 12 amino acids. Trimming removed 1 base at V and 5 bases at J, with 6 bases between. The CDR3 region is CASSLEGDEQYF. The CDR3 DNA follows: TGTGCCAGCAGCTTAGAGGGGGACGAGCAGTACTTC. Looking up the rest from reference TRBV7-9 and TRBJ2-7 gives the full variable domain: DTGVSQNPRHKITKRGQNVTFRCDPISEHNRLYWYRQTLGQGPEFLTYFQNEAQLEKSRLLSDRFSAERPKGSFSTLEIQRTEQGDSAMYLCASSLEGDEQYFGPGTRLTVT.

The V and J genes are TRBV5-6 and TRBJ2-5; tentatively, D is TRBD1 (6 bases). Trimming left V 2 bases short and J 4 bases short, with 12 bases between. The CDR3 has 14 amino acids. Per the germline V gene, CDR1 is SGHDT and CDR2 is YYEEEE. For the CDR3, the DNA is TGTGCCAGCAGCTTCTCAGGGGTCCGAGAGACCCAGTACTTC. It translates to CASSFSGVRETQYF.

This rearrangement joins TRBV7-3 to TRBJ2-2; 9 nucleotides line up with TRBD2. Germline V gene data show CDR1 as SGHTA and CDR2 as FQGTGA. The trim removed 1 base at V and 1 base at J, leaving 10 bases unmatched. The CDR3 runs to 19 residues. The CDR3 loop reads CASSLNSLAGFQNTGELFF. The CDR3 DNA sequence: TGTGCCAGCAGCTTAAACAGTCTAGCGGGGTTTCAGAACACCGGGGAGCTGTTTTTT.

The table lists this clone with a count of one. The CDR3: CASRRTGETGELFF. The CDR3 DNA reads as TGTGCCAGCAGAAGAACAGGGGAGACCGGGGAGCTGTTTTTT. This rearrangement joins TRBV6-5 to TRBJ2-2, with 7 bases that match TRBD1. After removal of 6 bases from V and 5 bases from J, the junction contained 6 bases not matched to a gene. The germline V gene encodes CDR1 MNHEY and CDR2 SVGAGI. The CDR3 has 14 residues.

The rearrangement links TRBV2 to TRBJ1-2; 7 bases map to TRBD1. The CDR3 runs 15 residues. CDR1 is SNHLY, CDR2 FYNNEI, per germline. V shed 4 bases and J 4 bases; nucleotides not matched to a gene: 9. CDR3 coding DNA: TGTGCCAGCAGTGGTCAGGGGGGCAGCCCCTATGGCTACACCTTC. It is translated as CASSGQGGSPYGYTF.

V usage is TRBV7-3 and J usage is TRBJ2-2; 13 bases match TRBD2. The V gene end was trimmed by 4 bases and the J gene end by 4 bases; junction bases not matched to a gene: 6. The CDR3 contains 17 residues. Germline values: CDR1 SGHTA, CDR2 FQGTGA. The CDR3 protein is CASSSLAGGQSTGELFF. CDR3 coding DNA: TGTGCCAGCAGCTCACTAGCGGGGGGGCAGAGCACCGGGGAGCTGTTTTTT.